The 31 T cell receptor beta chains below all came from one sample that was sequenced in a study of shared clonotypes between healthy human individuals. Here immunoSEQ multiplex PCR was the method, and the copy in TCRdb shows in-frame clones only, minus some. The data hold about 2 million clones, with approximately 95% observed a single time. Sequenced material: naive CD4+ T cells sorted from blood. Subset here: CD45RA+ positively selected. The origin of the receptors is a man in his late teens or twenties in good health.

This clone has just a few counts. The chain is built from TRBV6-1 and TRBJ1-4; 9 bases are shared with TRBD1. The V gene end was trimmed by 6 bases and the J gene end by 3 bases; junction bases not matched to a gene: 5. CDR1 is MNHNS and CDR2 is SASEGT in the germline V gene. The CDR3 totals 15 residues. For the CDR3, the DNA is TGTGCCAGCAGGGGACAGGGTCTCCCTAATGAAAAACTGTTTTTT. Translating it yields CASRGQGLPNEKLFF.

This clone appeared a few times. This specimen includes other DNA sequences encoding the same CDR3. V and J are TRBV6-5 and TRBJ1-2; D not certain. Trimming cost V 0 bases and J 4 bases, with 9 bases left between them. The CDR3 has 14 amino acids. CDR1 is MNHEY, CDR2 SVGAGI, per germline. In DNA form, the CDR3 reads TGTGCCAGCAGTTACTCCCTGGGTTCCTATGGCTACACCTTC. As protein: CASSYSLGSYGYTF.

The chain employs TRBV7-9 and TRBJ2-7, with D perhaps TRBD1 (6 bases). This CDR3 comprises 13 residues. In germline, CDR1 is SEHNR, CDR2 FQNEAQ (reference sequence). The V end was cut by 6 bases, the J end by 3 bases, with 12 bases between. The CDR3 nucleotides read TGTGCCAGCAGTCGCCTAGGGGGCTACGAGCAGTACTTC. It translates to CASSRLGGYEQYF.

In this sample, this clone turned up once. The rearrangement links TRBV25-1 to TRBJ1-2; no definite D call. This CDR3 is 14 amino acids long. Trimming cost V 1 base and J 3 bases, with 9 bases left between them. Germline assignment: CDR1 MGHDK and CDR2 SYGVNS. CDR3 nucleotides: TGTGCCAGCAGTGAATTGGATAATGACTATGGCTACACCTTC. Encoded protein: CASSELDNDYGYTF.

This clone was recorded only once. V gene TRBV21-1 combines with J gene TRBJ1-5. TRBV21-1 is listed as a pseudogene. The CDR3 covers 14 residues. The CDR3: CASSKCQGHQPQHF. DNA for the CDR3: TGTGCCAGCAGCAAATGCCAGGGACATCAGCCCCAGCATTTT.

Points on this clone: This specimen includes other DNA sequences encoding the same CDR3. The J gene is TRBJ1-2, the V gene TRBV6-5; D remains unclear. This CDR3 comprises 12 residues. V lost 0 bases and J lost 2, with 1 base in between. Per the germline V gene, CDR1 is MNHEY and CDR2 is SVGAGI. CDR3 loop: CASSYSNYGYTF. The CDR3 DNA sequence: TGTGCCAGCAGTTACTCAAACTATGGCTACACCTTC.

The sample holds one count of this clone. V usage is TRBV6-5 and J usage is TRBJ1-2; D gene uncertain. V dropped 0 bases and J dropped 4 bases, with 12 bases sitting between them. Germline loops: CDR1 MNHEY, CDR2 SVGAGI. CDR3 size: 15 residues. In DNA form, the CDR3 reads TGTGCCAGCAGTTACTCGACTCGAGATCCCTATGGCTACACCTTC. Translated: CASSYSTRDPYGYTF.

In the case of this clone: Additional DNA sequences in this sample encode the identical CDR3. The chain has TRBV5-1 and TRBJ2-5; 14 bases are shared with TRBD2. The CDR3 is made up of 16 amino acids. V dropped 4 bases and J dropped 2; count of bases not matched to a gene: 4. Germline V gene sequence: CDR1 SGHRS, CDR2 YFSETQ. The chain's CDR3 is CASSGGLAGGQETQYF. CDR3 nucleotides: TGCGCCAGCAGCGGTGGACTAGCGGGGGGACAAGAGACCCAGTACTTC.

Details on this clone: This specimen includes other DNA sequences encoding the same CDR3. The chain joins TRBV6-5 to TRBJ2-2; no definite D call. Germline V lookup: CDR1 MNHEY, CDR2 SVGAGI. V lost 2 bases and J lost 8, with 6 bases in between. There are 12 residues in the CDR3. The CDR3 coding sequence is TGTGCCAGCAGTTACGGTCGAGGGGAGCTGTTTTTT. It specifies CASSYGRGELFF.

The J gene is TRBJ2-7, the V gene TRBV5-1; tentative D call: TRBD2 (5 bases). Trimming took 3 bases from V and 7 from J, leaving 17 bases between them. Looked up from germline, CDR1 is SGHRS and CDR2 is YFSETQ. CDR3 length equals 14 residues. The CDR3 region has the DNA TGCGCCAGCAGCTCGACTGTAGGGTCGGGGGAGCAGTACTTC. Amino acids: CASSSTVGSGEQYF.

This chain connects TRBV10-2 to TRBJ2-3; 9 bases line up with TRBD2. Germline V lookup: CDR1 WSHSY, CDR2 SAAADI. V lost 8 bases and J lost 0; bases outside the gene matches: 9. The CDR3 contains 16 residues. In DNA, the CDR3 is TGCGCCAGCGGAGGGACTAGCCGGCTCAGCACAGATACGCAGTATTTT. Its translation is CASGGTSRLSTDTQYF.

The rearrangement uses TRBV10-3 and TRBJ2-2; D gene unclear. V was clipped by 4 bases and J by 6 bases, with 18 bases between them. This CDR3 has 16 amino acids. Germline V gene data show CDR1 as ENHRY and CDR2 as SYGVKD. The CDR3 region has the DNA TGTGCCATCAGTGGCGATAGACTGGGTGCGCCCGGGGAGCTGTTTTTT. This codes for CAISGDRLGAPGELFF.

The CDR3 DNA reads TGCGCCAGCAGCCAAGATGGGGTCGGATCCTATGGCTACACCTTC. This codes for CASSQDGVGSYGYTF. The chain recombines TRBV4-3 with TRBJ1-2; D gene uncertain. CDR1 is LGHNA and CDR2 is YSLEER in the germline V gene. The CDR3 consists of 15 residues. V lost 0 bases, J lost 4 bases, and 12 bases lay in between.

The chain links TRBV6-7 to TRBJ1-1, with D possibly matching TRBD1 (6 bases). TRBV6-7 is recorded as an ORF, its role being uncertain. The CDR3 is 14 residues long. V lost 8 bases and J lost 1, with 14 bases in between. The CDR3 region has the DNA TGTGCCAGCGGGTCCCAGACAGGGAACACTGAAGCTTTCTTT. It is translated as CASGSQTGNTEAFF.

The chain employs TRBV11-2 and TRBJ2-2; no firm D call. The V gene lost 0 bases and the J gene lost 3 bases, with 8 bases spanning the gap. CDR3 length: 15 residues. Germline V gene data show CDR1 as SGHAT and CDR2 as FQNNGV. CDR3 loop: CASSLDGIYTGELFF. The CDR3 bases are TGTGCCAGCAGCTTAGATGGGATCTACACCGGGGAGCTGTTTTTT.

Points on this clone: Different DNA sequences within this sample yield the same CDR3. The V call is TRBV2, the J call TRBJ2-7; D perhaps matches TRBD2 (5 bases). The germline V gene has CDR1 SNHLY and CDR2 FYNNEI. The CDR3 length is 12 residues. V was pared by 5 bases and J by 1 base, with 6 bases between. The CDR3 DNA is TGTGCCAGCAGTAGCGGATCCTACGAGCAGTACTTC. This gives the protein CASSSGSYEQYF.

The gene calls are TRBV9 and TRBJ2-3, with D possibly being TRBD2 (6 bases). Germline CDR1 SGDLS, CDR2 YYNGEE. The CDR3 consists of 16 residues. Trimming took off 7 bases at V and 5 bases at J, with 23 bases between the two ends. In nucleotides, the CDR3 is TGTGCCAGCCGCGAACCTACTCCCGGGAGACAAGATACGCAGTATTTT. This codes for CASREPTPGRQDTQYF.

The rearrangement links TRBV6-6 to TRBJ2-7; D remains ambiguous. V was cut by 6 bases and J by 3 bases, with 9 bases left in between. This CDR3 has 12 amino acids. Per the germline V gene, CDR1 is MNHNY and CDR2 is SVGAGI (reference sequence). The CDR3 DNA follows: TGTGCCAGCAGCCCCGCAAGCTACGAGCAGTACTTC. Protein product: CASSPASYEQYF.

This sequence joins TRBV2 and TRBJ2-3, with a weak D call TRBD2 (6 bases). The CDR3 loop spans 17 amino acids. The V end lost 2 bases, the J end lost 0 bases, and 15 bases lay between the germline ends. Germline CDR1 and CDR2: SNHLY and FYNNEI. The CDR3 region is CASSEYGLAASTDTQYF. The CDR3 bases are TGTGCCAGCAGTGAATATGGGTTAGCGGCTAGCACAGATACGCAGTATTTT.

CDR3 region: CASSLDGLAGVDEQFF. CDR3 sequence (DNA): TGTGCCAGCAGCTTAGATGGGCTAGCGGGAGTGGATGAGCAGTTCTTC. The rearrangement joins TRBV7-2 to TRBJ2-1; the match to TRBD2 covers 10 bases. The CDR3 is 16 amino acids. With 1 base clipped from V and 8 bases from J, the junction kept 8 bases outside the gene matches. Looked up from germline, CDR1 is SGHTA and CDR2 is FQGNSA.

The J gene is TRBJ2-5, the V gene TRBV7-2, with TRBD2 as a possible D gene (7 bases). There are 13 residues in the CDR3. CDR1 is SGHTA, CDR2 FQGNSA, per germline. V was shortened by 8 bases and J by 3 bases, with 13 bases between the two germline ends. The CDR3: CASRGANEETQYF. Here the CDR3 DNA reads TGTGCCAGCCGGGGGGCGAACGAAGAGACCCAGTACTTC. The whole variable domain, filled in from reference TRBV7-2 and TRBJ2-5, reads GAGVSQSPSNKVTEKGKDVELRCDPISGHTALYWYRQSLGQGLEFLIYFQGNSAPDKSGLPSDRFSAERTGGSVSTLTIQRTQQEDSAVYLCASRGANEETQYFGPGTRLLVL.

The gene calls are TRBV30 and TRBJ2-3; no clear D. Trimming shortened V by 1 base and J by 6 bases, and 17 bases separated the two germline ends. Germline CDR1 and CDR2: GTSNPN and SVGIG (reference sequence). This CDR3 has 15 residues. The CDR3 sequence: CAWSGLFPQADTQYF. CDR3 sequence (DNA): TGTGCCTGGAGTGGCCTTTTCCCTCAAGCCGATACGCAGTATTTT.

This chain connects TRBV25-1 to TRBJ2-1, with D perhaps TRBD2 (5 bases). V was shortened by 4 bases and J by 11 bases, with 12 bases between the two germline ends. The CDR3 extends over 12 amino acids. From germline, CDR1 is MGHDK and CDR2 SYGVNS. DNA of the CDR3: TGTGCCAGCAGTGGGACGGGGTGGAAGCAGTTCTTC. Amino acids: CASSGTGWKQFF.

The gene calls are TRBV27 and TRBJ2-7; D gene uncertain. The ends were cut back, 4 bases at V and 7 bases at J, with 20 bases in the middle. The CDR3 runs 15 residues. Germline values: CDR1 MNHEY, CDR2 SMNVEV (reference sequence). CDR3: CASSYPSVGIWEQYF. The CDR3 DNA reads TGTGCCAGCAGTTACCCCTCCGTGGGGATCTGGGAGCAGTACTTC.

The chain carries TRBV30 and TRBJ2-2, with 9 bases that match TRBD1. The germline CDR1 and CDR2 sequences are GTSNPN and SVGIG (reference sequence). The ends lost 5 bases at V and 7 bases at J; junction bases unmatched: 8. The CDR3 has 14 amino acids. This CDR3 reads CAWGTGRFGGELFF. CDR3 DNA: TGTGCCTGGGGGACAGGGAGGTTCGGCGGGGAGCTGTTTTTT.

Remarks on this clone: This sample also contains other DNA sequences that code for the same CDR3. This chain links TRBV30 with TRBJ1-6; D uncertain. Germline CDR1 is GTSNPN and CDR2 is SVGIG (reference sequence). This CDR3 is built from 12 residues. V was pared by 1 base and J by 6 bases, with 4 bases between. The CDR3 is CAWSGSNSPLHF. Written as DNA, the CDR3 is TGTGCCTGGAGTGGGTCTAATTCACCCCTCCACTTT.

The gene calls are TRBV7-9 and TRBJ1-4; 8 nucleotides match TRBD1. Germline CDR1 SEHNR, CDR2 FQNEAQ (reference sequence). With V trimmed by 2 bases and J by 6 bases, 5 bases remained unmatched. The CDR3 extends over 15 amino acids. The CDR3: CASSLWATGDEKLFF. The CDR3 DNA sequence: TGTGCCAGCAGCTTATGGGCGACAGGGGATGAAAAACTGTTTTTT.

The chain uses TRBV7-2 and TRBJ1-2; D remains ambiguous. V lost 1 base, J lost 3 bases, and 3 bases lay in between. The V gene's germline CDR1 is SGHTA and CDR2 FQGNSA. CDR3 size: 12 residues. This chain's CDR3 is CASSLGDYGYTF. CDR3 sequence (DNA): TGTGCCAGCAGCTTAGGGGACTATGGCTACACCTTC.

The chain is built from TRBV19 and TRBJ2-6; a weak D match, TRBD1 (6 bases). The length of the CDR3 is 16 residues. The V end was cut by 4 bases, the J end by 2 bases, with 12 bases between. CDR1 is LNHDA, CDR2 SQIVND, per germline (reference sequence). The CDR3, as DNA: TGTGCCAGTAGTACTCAACAGGGAGCTGGGGCCAACGTCCTGACTTTC. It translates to CASSTQQGAGANVLTF.

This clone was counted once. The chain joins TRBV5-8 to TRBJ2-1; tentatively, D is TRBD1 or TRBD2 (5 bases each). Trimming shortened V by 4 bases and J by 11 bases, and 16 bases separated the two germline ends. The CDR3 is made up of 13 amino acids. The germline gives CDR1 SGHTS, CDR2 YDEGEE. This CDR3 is CASSRGDRIKQFF. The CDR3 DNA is TGTGCCAGCAGCAGGGGAGACCGGATAAAGCAGTTCTTC.

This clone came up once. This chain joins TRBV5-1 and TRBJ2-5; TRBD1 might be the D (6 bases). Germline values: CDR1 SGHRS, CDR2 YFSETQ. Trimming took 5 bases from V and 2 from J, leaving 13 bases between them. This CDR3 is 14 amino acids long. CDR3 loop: CASSHGTQQETQYF. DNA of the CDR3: TGCGCCAGCAGTCACGGGACACAACAAGAGACCCAGTACTTC. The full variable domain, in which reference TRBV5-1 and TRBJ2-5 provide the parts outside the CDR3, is KAGVTQTPRYLIKTRGQQVTLSCSPISGHRSVSWYQQTPGQGLQFLFEYFSETQRNKGNFPGRFSGRQFSNSRSEMNVSTLELGDSALYLCASSHGTQQETQYFGPGTRLLVL.